Below are 26 T cell receptor beta chains sequenced from a single sample in a study of blood T cells in healthy people across ages. A J-beta primer mix and a sample-barcoded 5' primer were used in a second PCR of roughly 6 to 11 cycles. From the 5' RACE reads, TCRdb called clonotypes with MiXCR, one entry per CDR3 protein. Of 1.5 million to 1.9 million distinct CDR3 sequences listed, under 55% are singletons. Sequencing used blood. The receptors originated from a woman between 18 and 29 years old in good health.

The gene calls are TRBV12-3 or TRBV12-4 and TRBJ2-7; 9 nucleotides align to TRBD1. V lost 10 bases and J lost 9; bases outside the gene matches: 13. The CDR3 covers 13 residues. CDR3 region: CATSPGQGPAQYF. DNA of the CDR3: TGTGCCACCTCACCGGGACAGGGTCCCGCGCAGTACTTC.

The chain combines TRBV18 with TRBJ2-1, with 9 bases aligning to TRBD1. J was trimmed by 4 bases and V by 3 bases; bases with no gene match: 7. CDR3 length: 16 amino acids. Per germline, CDR1 KGHSH and CDR2 LQKENI. The DNA for the CDR3 is TGTGCCAGCTCACCGCCGAGGGACAGGGTTTACAATGAGCAGTTCTTC. Protein product: CASSPPRDRVYNEQFF.

The sample holds a few counts of this clonotype. V is TRBV20-1 and J is TRBJ2-5; D is unclear. The J call may be faulty, since TRBJ2-7 better matches the DNA end. Germline V CDR1 and CDR2: DFQATT, SNEGSKA (reference sequence). The CDR3 spans 15 residues. This chain's CDR3 is CSARHKGFPGHEQYF. CDR3 bases: TGCAGTGCTAGACATAAGGGCTTCCCGGGCCACGAGCAGTACTTC.

This clonotype was found once. The chain combines TRBV20-1 with TRBJ2-4, with 11 positions matching TRBD2. The DNA end favors TRBJ2-7, so the J call may be wrong. Germline V lookup: CDR1 DFQATT, CDR2 SNEGSKA (reference sequence). The CDR3 is 14 amino acids. The CDR3 region has the DNA TGCAGTGCTAGAGATCTAGCGGGAGGTATCGAGCAGTACTTC. It codes for CSARDLAGGIEQYF.

In this sample, this clonotype turned up many times. This sequence joins TRBV7-2 and TRBJ2-7; 7 positions agree with TRBD2. The germline CDR1 and CDR2 sequences are SGHTA and FQGNSA. The CDR3 loop spans 13 amino acids. With 4 bases clipped from V and 3 bases from J, the junction kept 3 bases outside the gene matches. The CDR3 here is CASSSGGNYEQYF. For the CDR3, the DNA is TGTGCCAGCAGCTCCGGGGGGAACTACGAGCAGTACTTC.

The J gene is TRBJ2-4, the V gene TRBV20-1; a weak D match, TRBD2 (5 bases). The CDR3 consists of 13 residues. Looked up from germline, CDR1 is DFQATT and CDR2 is SNEGSKA (reference sequence). V lost 8 bases to trimming and J lost 0 bases, with 11 bases between them. The CDR3 DNA reads as TGCAGTAGCGGCCCCGAAGCCAAAAACATTCAGTACTTC. Protein sequence: CSSGPEAKNIQYF.

Here the CDR3 reads CASSAISGSFHEQYF. The CDR3 nucleotides read TGTGCCAGCAGCGCGATTAGCGGGAGTTTCCATGAGCAGTACTTC. This chain uses TRBV11-2 with TRBJ2-5; 9 positions match TRBD2. The trim removed 5 bases at V and 11 bases at J, leaving 15 bases unmatched. The CDR3 length is 15 residues. Germline CDR1 SGHAT, CDR2 FQNNGV.

The chain uses TRBV20-1 and TRBJ1-5; 10 bases agree with TRBD1. CDR3 size: 17 residues. In germline, CDR1 is DFQATT, CDR2 SNEGSKA (reference sequence). V shed 2 bases and J 2 bases; nucleotides not matched to a gene: 9. CDR3 in DNA: TGCAGTGCTAGAACATCGACAGGGGGCGCGGGCAATCAGCCCCAGCATTTT. It encodes CSARTSTGGAGNQPQHF.

This clonotype has just a few counts. V and J are TRBV20-1 and TRBJ2-7; TRBD2 aligns across 9 bases. The CDR3 contains 17 residues. Trimming at V came to 1 base and at J to 5 bases, leaving 15 bases not matched to a gene. Germline CDR1 reads DFQATT; CDR2 reads SNEGSKA (reference sequence). Here the CDR3 DNA reads TGCAGTGCTAGAGTTGGGAGGGGTCTAGCGGGACCCCACGAGCAGTACTTC. Translated: CSARVGRGLAGPHEQYF.

Points on this clonotype: One end of the junction does not line up with germline, which may come from a read error. This sequence joins TRBV7-2 and TRBJ2-6; 8 bases map to TRBD2. Looked up from germline, CDR1 is SGHTA and CDR2 is FQGNSA. The CDR3 sequence is 18 residues long. CDR3 bases: TGTGCCAGCAGCTTCTTGACTAGCGTCGTCTCTGGAGCCAACGTCCTGACTTTC. Its translation: CASSFLTSVVSGANVLTF.

The CDR3 region is CASSQDSSGTGEDTQYF. The DNA for the CDR3 is TGCGCCAGCAGCCAAGATTCTTCCGGGACAGGGGAAGATACGCAGTATTTT. V and J are TRBV4-1 and TRBJ2-3, with 10 bases lining up with TRBD1. This CDR3 contains 17 residues. Trimming took 0 bases from V and 5 from J; bases not matched to a gene: 8. The germline V gene encodes CDR1 MGHRA and CDR2 YSYEKL.

About this clonotype: One base away lies a much larger clone, so this may be a sequencing read error. This chain joins TRBV20-1 and TRBJ1-2, with TRBD1 matching 8 bases. The CDR3 spans 15 residues. Per germline, CDR1 DFQATT and CDR2 SNEGSKA (reference sequence). CDR3 in DNA: TGCAGTACTAGAGCTCGGGACAGGTTCACCTATGGCTACACCTTC. Translated, it gives CSTRARDRFTYGYTF.

This CDR3 reads CASSFQGGNSPLHF. In DNA, the CDR3 is TGTGCCAGCAGTTTCCAGGGTGGTAATTCACCCCTCCACTTT. V gene TRBV27 combines with J gene TRBJ1-6, with a possible D match to TRBD1 (5 bases). CDR1 and CDR2 from the germline V gene are MNHEY and SMNVEV (reference sequence). V was shortened by 3 bases and J by 6 bases, with 9 bases between the two germline ends. The CDR3 has 14 residues.

The chain has TRBV11-2 and TRBJ2-1; 11 bases line up with TRBD2. CDR3 length: 16 residues. V was pared by 5 bases and J by 3 bases, with 6 bases of the junction left unmatched. Germline V gives CDR1 SGHAT, CDR2 FQNNGV. Here the CDR3 reads CASSLLAGAYYNEQFF. CDR3 nucleotides: TGTGCCAGCAGCCTACTAGCGGGGGCCTACTACAATGAGCAGTTCTTC.

The chain joins TRBV3-1 to TRBJ1-1; D remains ambiguous. The CDR3 has 11 residues. Per the germline V gene, CDR1 is LGHDT and CDR2 is YNNKEL (reference sequence). V lost 3 bases, J lost 7 bases, and 6 bases lay in between. The CDR3, as DNA: TGTGCCAGCAGCCAGAACGTTGAAGCTTTCTTT. Translating it yields CASSQNVEAFF.

The chain joins TRBV20-1 to TRBJ1-2; weak D call: TRBD1 (5 bases). CDR1 and CDR2 from the germline V gene are DFQATT and SNEGSKA (reference sequence). The CDR3 covers 14 residues. Trimming left V 5 bases short and J 4 bases short, with 17 bases between. The CDR3 sequence is CSASPRDAPYGYTF. CDR3 nucleotides: TGCAGTGCTTCCCCTAGGGACGCGCCCTATGGCTACACCTTC.

This clonotype was detected a few times. The rearrangement joins TRBV4-2 to TRBJ1-2; the D gene is possibly TRBD1 (5 bases). This CDR3 region has 14 residues. Between the trimmed V and J ends, which lost 4 bases and 8 bases, there was a span of 17 bases. The germline CDR1 and CDR2 sequences are LGHNA and YNFKEQ. The CDR3 spells CASSLPGRGPGYTF. The CDR3 DNA sequence: TGTGCCAGCAGCCTACCGGGAAGGGGCCCCGGCTACACCTTC.

This clonotype was recorded only once. The chain joins TRBV10-3 to TRBJ2-3; D is uncertain. V was clipped by 7 bases and J by 4 bases, with 15 bases between them. Germline CDR1 and CDR2: ENHRY and SYGVKD. The CDR3 covers 14 residues. The CDR3 bases are TGTGCCATCAAAGTGGGATCAGACGCAGATACGCAGTATTTT. It codes for CAIKVGSDADTQYF.

This clonotype was recorded a few times. The chain couples TRBV10-3 to TRBJ1-1; D is unclear. The V gene's germline CDR1 is ENHRY and CDR2 SYGVKD. With 4 bases removed from V and 0 bases from J, the gap between germline ends came to 6 bases. This CDR3 region has 13 residues. For the CDR3, the DNA is TGTGCCATCAGTGGGGCGGTGAACACTGAAGCTTTCTTT. It codes for CAISGAVNTEAFF.

V usage is TRBV20-1 and J usage is TRBJ1-2; the match to TRBD1 covers 10 bases. CDR1 is DFQATT and CDR2 is SNEGSKA in the germline V gene (reference sequence). The junction had 11 bases not matched to a gene; V was cut back by 5 bases and J by 2 bases. CDR3 length: 16 residues. This CDR3 reads CSAEGLGQGVNYGYTF. The CDR3 DNA reads TGCAGTGCTGAAGGTTTAGGACAGGGGGTAAACTATGGCTACACCTTC.

This clonotype turned up a few times. Written as DNA, the CDR3 is TGTGCCAGCAGCTTGGTCGAGTCTGACAATGAGCAGTTCTTC. Translated, it gives CASSLVESDNEQFF. This chain uses TRBV5-6 with TRBJ2-1; D is unresolved. This CDR3 is built from 14 residues. V lost 0 bases and J lost 5, with 9 bases in between. Per the germline V gene, CDR1 is SGHDT and CDR2 is YYEEEE. Based on the CDR3 plus reference TRBV5-6 and TRBJ2-1, the full variable domain is DAGVTQSPTHLIKTRGQQVTLRCSPKSGHDTVSWYQQALGQGPQFIFQYYEEEERQRGNFPDRFSGHQFPNYSSELNVNALLLGDSALYLCASSLVESDNEQFFGPGTRLTVL.

The genes are TRBV18 and TRBJ2-5; maybe TRBD2 (5 bases). Germline loops: CDR1 KGHSH, CDR2 LQKENI. The CDR3 length is 13 residues. With 3 bases removed from V and 3 bases from J, the gap between germline ends came to 8 bases. The CDR3, as DNA: TGTGCCAGCTCACCGCCGGGGAAAGAGACCCAGTACTTC. Amino acids: CASSPPGKETQYF.

In the case of this clonotype: The germline gene is not matched at one end of the junction; a read error may be the cause. The V and J genes are TRBV5-4 and TRBJ2-1, with a weak D call TRBD2 (7 bases). The DNA matches TRBJ2-7 better at its end, which makes the J call doubtful. This CDR3 is built from 16 residues. Germline CDR1 is SGHNT and CDR2 is YYREEE (reference sequence). CDR3 sequence reads: CASSWGGGRSYNEQYF. The CDR3 nucleotides are TGTGCCAGTAGCTGGGGGGGCGGGCGTTCCTACAATGAGCAGTACTTC.

Many counts were recorded for this clonotype. The V gene is TRBV7-2, the J gene TRBJ2-7; 9 bases are a match to TRBD1. CDR1 and CDR2 (germline): SGHTA, FQGNSA. V trimming: 0 bases; J trimming: 4 bases; junction bases outside the gene matches: 4. The CDR3 extends over 15 amino acids. The CDR3 is CASSLAGTGFYEQYF. DNA for the CDR3: TGTGCCAGCAGCTTAGCCGGGACAGGGTTTTACGAGCAGTACTTC.

This clonotype was detected once. The rearrangement joins TRBV18 to TRBJ2-3; 8 bases are shared with TRBD1. Per germline, CDR1 KGHSH and CDR2 LQKENI. J lost 3 bases, V lost 5 bases, and 4 bases had no gene match. This CDR3 comprises 14 residues. The CDR3 loop reads CASSYQGATDTQYF. DNA for the CDR3: TGTGCCAGCTCATATCAGGGGGCAACAGATACGCAGTATTTT.

This clonotype was counted only a few times. The J gene is TRBJ2-7, the V gene TRBV5-1; TRBD2 is a possible D gene (6 bases). This CDR3 has 13 amino acids. Germline V gene sequence: CDR1 SGHRS, CDR2 YFSETQ. Trimming pared 5 bases from V and 3 bases from J, leaving 12 bases between. CDR3 region: CASRNGDFYEQYF. The CDR3 DNA reads TGCGCCAGCAGGAACGGGGACTTCTACGAGCAGTACTTC.